Listed below are T cell receptor beta chains from one sample, sequenced in a study of radiation and T cells in renal cell carcinoma. TCRdb keeps only in-frame clones here, not all; method: immunoSEQ multiplex PCR. In the table there are over 120,000 clones, about 88% of which are singletons. The specimen comprised blood, sampled from a patient whose treatment included radiotherapy and nephrectomy. All receptors come from a woman aged 45-65 years with renal cell carcinoma. Both conserved end residues are part of each CDR3. The D gene is left open where the match is weak. Rows give clone size only sometimes, using once, few, many, or a class for an expanded clone.

J gene	V gene	D gene	clone size	CDR3 protein	CDR3 DNA
TRBJ1-3	TRBV6-5	-	-	CASFSGNTIYF	TGTGCCAGCTTTTCTGGAAACACCATATATTTT
TRBJ1-3	TRBV11-2	-	once	CASSLLPSGASGNTIYF	TGTGCCAGCAGCCTTCTCCCTTCGGGCGCTTCTGGAAACACCATATATTTT
TRBJ1-1	TRBV9	-	-	CASSGPYTEAFF	TGTGCCAGCAGCGGCCCCTACACTGAAGCTTTCTTT
TRBJ2-4	TRBV4-2	TRBD1	-	CASSPTPRGQGIQYF	TGTGCCAGCAGCCCCACCCCAAGGGGGCAGGGCATTCAGTACTTC
TRBJ2-7	TRBV29-1	-	-	CSGGELSYEQYF	TGCAGCGGCGGGGAACTCTCCTACGAGCAGTACTTC
TRBJ2-7	TRBV7-2	-	-	CASSSGPYGEQYF	TGTGCCAGCAGCAGCGGTCCGTATGGCGAGCAGTACTTC
TRBJ1-5	TRBV19	-	-	CASRSRPGPSNQPQHF	TGTGCCAGTAGATCCCGTCCGGGACCGAGCAATCAGCCCCAGCATTTT
TRBJ2-3	TRBV5-5	-	once	CASSLGAADTQYF	TGTGCCAGCAGCTTGGGGGCAGCAGATACGCAGTATTTT
TRBJ2-5	TRBV5-1	TRBD2	-	CASTGLAGEVQETQYF	TGCGCCAGCACAGGGTTGGCGGGAGAGGTCCAAGAGACCCAGTACTTC
TRBJ1-1	TRBV19	-	few	CASSLREGGTEAFF	TGTGCCAGTAGTCTCCGGGAGGGAGGGACTGAAGCTTTCTTT
TRBJ1-4	TRBV4-2	TRBD1	once	CASSQAGTGYEKLFF	TGTGCCAGCAGCCAAGCCGGGACAGGGTATGAAAAACTGTTTTTT
TRBJ2-3	TRBV27	TRBD1	-	CASSPPRDREGYSTDTQYF	TGTGCCAGCAGTCCCCCCCGGGACAGGGAGGGCTATAGCACAGATACGCAGTATTTT
TRBJ2-3	TRBV30	TRBD2	once	CAWSVLAWADTQYF	TGTGCCTGGAGTGTACTAGCGTGGGCAGATACGCAGTATTTT